One and the same sample provided the 8 T cell receptor beta chains below, sequenced in a study of shared clonotypes between healthy human individuals. The table came from immunoSEQ multiplex PCR; TCRdb's copy has only in-frame clones and leaves some out. This table holds 1.5 million to 1.9 million clones, under 99% found once. The sample comprised naive CD4+ T cells sorted from blood. The sample's subset: CD45RA+ positively selected. The receptors here all came from a man aged 25-45 years in good health.

The chain has TRBV6-5 and TRBJ2-6, with D unresolved. The CDR3 covers 14 residues. Trimming took 7 bases from V and 0 from J, leaving 7 bases between them. From germline, CDR1 is MNHEY and CDR2 SVGAGI. The CDR3 loop reads CASIGRSGANVLTF. CDR3 in DNA: TGTGCCAGCATCGGTCGCTCTGGGGCCAACGTCCTGACTTTC.

V is TRBV9 and J is TRBJ2-1; a possible D gene is TRBD1 (6 bases). The germline CDR1 and CDR2 sequences are SGDLS and YYNGEE. The CDR3 consists of 15 residues. The V end lost 0 bases, the J end lost 2 bases, and 9 bases lay between the germline ends. The CDR3 is CASSVVDSTYNEQFF. The CDR3 DNA reads as TGTGCCAGCAGCGTAGTGGACAGTACCTACAATGAGCAGTTCTTC.

This chain links TRBV6-4 with TRBJ1-4; the D gene is possibly TRBD1 (5 bases). Germline V gene lookup returns CDR1 MRHNA and CDR2 SNTAGT. Trimming cost V 6 bases and J 3 bases, with 11 bases left between them. This CDR3 comprises 14 residues. CDR3 sequence (DNA): TGTGCCAGCAGCCCGACAGCTTCTAATGAAAAACTGTTTTTT. It specifies CASSPTASNEKLFF.

The chain combines TRBV5-1 with TRBJ1-2; D gene uncertain. The V gene lost 2 bases and the J gene lost 2 bases, with 7 bases spanning the gap. The CDR3 is 13 residues long. Germline-derived CDR1 and CDR2 are SGHRS and YFSETQ. CDR3 nucleotides: TGCGCCAGCAGCTTTGACACCAACTATGGCTACACCTTC. It specifies CASSFDTNYGYTF.

This chain joins TRBV19 and TRBJ2-6, with a weak D call TRBD2 (5 bases). This CDR3 spans 17 amino acids. Trimming shortened V by 6 bases and J by 0 bases, and 15 bases separated the two germline ends. Germline V gene data show CDR1 as LNHDA and CDR2 as SQIVND (reference sequence). The CDR3, as DNA: TGTGCCAGTAGCACCCGGGGTAAGGGCTCTGGGGCCAACGTCCTGACTTTC. It encodes CASSTRGKGSGANVLTF.

This chain links TRBV29-1 with TRBJ2-3; TRBD2 matches at 8 bases. Germline V gives CDR1 SQVTM, CDR2 ANQGSEA. V dropped 6 bases and J dropped 3; count of bases not matched to a gene: 11. The CDR3 has 15 residues. This CDR3 reads CSVALGSGRTDTQYF. DNA of the CDR3: TGCAGCGTGGCCCTGGGAAGCGGGAGAACAGATACGCAGTATTTT.

The chain employs TRBV11-3 and TRBJ2-1; TRBD1 aligns across 9 bases. Germline assignment: CDR1 SGHNT and CDR2 YENEEA. V gave up 1 base and J gave up 4 bases; unmatched junction bases: 8. The CDR3 spans 17 residues. The CDR3 sequence: CASSLAKTGGYYNEQFF. The CDR3 bases are TGTGCCAGCAGCTTAGCGAAGACAGGGGGTTATTACAATGAGCAGTTCTTC.

This sequence joins TRBV4-2 and TRBJ1-1; D is ambiguous. The V end was cut by 0 bases, the J end by 11 bases, with 16 bases between. From germline, CDR1 is LGHNA and CDR2 YNFKEQ. This CDR3 has 14 residues. The CDR3 coding sequence is TGTGCCAGCAGCCAAGATCAGGTCAGCTTGGGGGCTTTCTTT. Its translation: CASSQDQVSLGAFF.